This T cell receptor beta chain was captured by sequencing in a study of early T cells in non-severe SARS-CoV-2 infection. Study context: Chains were unpaired, as sequencing was done on bulk RNA from unsorted whole blood. Findings of the study overall: The matching step, a VDJdb search, favored anti-spike CD8 responses and missed private and CD4 specificities.

Germline V gives CDR1 LGHNT, CDR2 FRNRAP. The CDR3 consists of 11 residues. V dropped 3 bases and J dropped 7 bases, with 6 bases sitting between them. Individual cDNA molecules were tagged with unique molecular identifiers. From the 5' RACE reads, TCRdb called clonotypes with MiXCR, one entry per CDR3 protein. Of over 25,000 distinct CDR3 sequences in the sample, under 6% are singletons; the top ten hold 10% to 15%. This clonotype was detected only a few times. Its antigen remains unknown. The source of this sequence is an adult who was a healthcare worker with PCR-confirmed SARS-CoV-2 infection or an uninfected control (not recorded which). The chain carries TRBV12-5 and TRBJ2-5, with D possibly matching TRBD2 (5 bases). Material for sequencing was whole blood. The CDR3 here is CASGFRGTQYF. The DNA for the CDR3 is TGTGCTAGTGGTTTCCGGGGGACCCAGTACTTC.